These T cell receptor beta chains were read from a single sample in a study of response to subunit inactivated influenza vaccine. TCRdb reanalysed the RT-PCR reads using MiXCR and keeps one entry per CDR3 protein. The sample shows just over 300,000 distinct CDR3 sequences, just over 20% of them seen only once. This sample comprised PBMCs from blood, obtained 21 months after vaccination. These receptors were obtained from a man between 50 and 70 years old who received an inactivated influenza vaccine. The conserved cysteine and the conserved F or W are not part of the CDR3 here.

CDR3 protein	V gene	J gene
ASSLDASEKLF	TRBV13	TRBJ1-4
ATSARNQPQH	TRBV6-5	TRBJ1-5
SARDSRGTAVYGYT	TRBV20-1	TRBJ1-2
AISESGTEKLF	TRBV10-3	TRBJ1-4
ASSATSGRAVVRELF	TRBV6-1	TRBJ2-2
ASSAGRVEETQY	TRBV5-1	TRBJ2-5
ASSPLRWGGSYEQY	TRBV7-6	TRBJ2-7
ASRQGAGGNTIY	TRBV12-3/TRBV12-4	TRBJ1-3
SVMSQGADTQY	TRBV29-1	TRBJ2-3
SGGSTDTQY	TRBV29-1	TRBJ2-3
ASTPSGFGYT	TRBV6-2/TRBV6-3	TRBJ1-2
ASSQVETGLYTDTQY	TRBV4-1	TRBJ2-3
ASSLEQGAVNGYT	TRBV5-1	TRBJ1-2
ASSLSSGGNTGELF	TRBV12-3/TRBV12-4	TRBJ2-2
ASRVAGGNTGELC	TRBV10-1	TRBJ2-2
ASSSGQAIYGYT	TRBV12-3/TRBV12-4	TRBJ1-2
ASSPLGANVLT	TRBV19	TRBJ2-6
ASSLAGFGTDTQY	TRBV28	TRBJ2-3
ASSIESRGRTDTQY	TRBV19	TRBJ2-3
ASSYGGSYNEQF	TRBV6-5	TRBJ2-1
ASSRRTSGDEQY	TRBV4-3	TRBJ2-7
ASSLYKRTYGYT	TRBV28	TRBJ1-2